The source of this TCR beta chain is a study of CD8+ T cells in alopecia areata (dated by TCRdb to the late 2010s). Background on the whole study: Female C3H/HeJ recipients, roughly 6-10 weeks old, were grafted with skin from C3H/HeJ donors with spontaneous alopecia (about 6-12 months old). In both human patients and the C3H/HeJ mouse model, the study applied high-throughput TCRbeta sequencing to look at T cell clonal expansion in alopecia areata. Human TCRbeta sequencing covered scalp tissue and sorted CD4+ and CD8+ peripheral blood T cells from patchy and totalis/universalis alopecia areata patients and healthy controls. Clonality in the scalp was compared among normal scalp (n=4), patchy alopecia areata scalp (n=8), and alopecia totalis/universalis scalp (n=8). RNA came from the PAXgene miRNA kit for fixed scalp, the miRNeasy kit for PBMCs, and the RNeasy kit for mouse skin. immunoSEQ multiplex PCR using 35 Vbeta forward primers and 13 Jbeta reverse primers was used to amplify TCRbeta CDR3 regions.

V lost 4 bases and J lost 0 bases, and the count of bases not matched to a germline gene is 5. Via the germline V gene, CDR1 is NSHNY and CDR2 SYGAGN. From its cysteine to its phenylalanine, the CDR3 spans 15 amino acids. The DNA shown is the part of the CDR3 that was read: 33 bases, in frame from base 1. Cells from pooled mouse cutaneous lymph nodes were stained for CD4, CD8alpha, NKG2D, NKG2ACE and other markers and then sorted on a BD Influx. The library relied on the immunoSEQ multiplex PCR assay. To provide template for TCR sequencing, every sample had RNA extracted and reverse transcribed into cDNA. SuperScript III was used to make first-strand cDNA, primed with a 2:1 mix of oligo-dT and random hexamers. A synthetic immune receptor repertoire was used to assess amplification bias, and residual bias was removed computationally. Libraries were sequenced on Illumina HiSeq using 60 bp reads that covered the CDR3 and were read from J toward V. On the study's bioinformatics: Raw reads were preprocessed to remove errors, and CDR3 was defined according to IMGT conventions as the region from the conserved cysteine to phenylalanine. Clonality was calculated as 1 minus Shannon entropy normalized by log2 of the number of productive unique TCRs. Scalp TCRbeta sequences were cross-referenced with sorted blood CD4 and CD8 repertoires so that the CD4 or CD8 identity of scalp clones could be inferred. The table comes from immuneACCESS by way of TCRdb, which keeps in-frame sequences with V and J called. Part of the clones is missing from these tables; in studies checked, under half for an unresolved V gene and the rest for unknown reasons. V, J and clone size derive from that table, while D and trimming were established from the DNA sequence. In this sample the table shows 200,000 to 300,000 clones, and no singletons are among them. 1.2% of the sample is held by the ten biggest clonotypes.

Findings and caveats that apply to the study as a whole: Compared with mice, TCR sequences shared between patients were less clear, possibly partly because of HLA diversity across the patient population. Scalp TCR repertoire analysis is complicated because resident alphabeta T cells in normal human skin are also sequenced, whereas mouse skin is dominated by gammadelta T cells. Higher clonality and more expanded CD8+ clones were observed in lesional scalp than in normal scalp, particularly in alopecia totalis/universalis, a finding suggestive of antigenic drive.

As for this clone: There is no known antigen for this receptor. Because this receptor comes from a mouse, its gene names and germline sequences follow the mouse reference. Read data end 4 residues before the CDR3 end; the end is taken from the germline J gene.

Sequenced material: CD4+ T cells sorted from a lymph node. This receptor was taken from a C3H/HeJ mouse with alopecia areata. The MHC haplotype carried by mice of this strain is H2-k. The rearranged segments are TRBV13-1 and TRBJ1-2; TRBD1 lines up with 8 middle nucleotides. The CDR3 protein: CASSYTGGANSDYTF. CDR3 DNA, as far as it was read: TGTGCCAGCAGTTACACAGGGGGGGCAAACTCC.